The sequence of this TCR beta chain was determined in a study of blood T cells in healthy people across ages (dated by TCRdb to between 2015 and 2017). As for the study more broadly: In model experiments, template switching captured about one uniquely barcoded TCR beta cDNA molecule for every two T cells. To track age-related changes in TCR beta repertoire diversity, the study relied on deep sequencing normalized with unique cDNA molecular identifiers. The donors were split into four age groups: young (average around 17 years), middle-aged (roughly 39), aged (approximately 59) and long-lived (roughly 86). To avoid experimental bias, donors of different ages were randomly spread across the sequencing lanes. Using the same blood draw, the study looked at two additional independent replicas of 1 million unique cDNA reads for two donors, one aged 18 to 29 and the other aged 80 or older.

V is cut by 6 bases and J by 6 bases, and the space between the germline ends is 22 bases. The CDR3 holds 16 amino acids from the cysteine to the phenylalanine. Left in the record is the CDR3 DNA by itself, 48 bases read in frame from the first base. Comment on this clonotype: The clone's antigen remains unknown. The input lacks base qualities; no much larger clone sits a single base away.

Systemically healthy Caucasian individuals from Russia, 35 to 50 in total and aged about 6 to 95 years, were included as donors. Each donor gave ten milliliters of peripheral blood, collected into EDTA-treated Vacutainer tubes. Ficoll-Paque density-gradient centrifugation was used to isolate PBMCs, with at least 6 million obtained per sample. Trizol reagent was used to extract total RNA from the PBMCs, yielding at least 6 micrograms per sample. Naive CD45RAhigh/CD27high T cell percentages were measured by flow cytometry on a PBMC aliquot from every donor. The method behind the library was 5' RACE. The sequencer was an Illumina HiSeq 2500. The second PCR ran for roughly 7 to 12 cycles and used a J-beta primer mix along with a sample-barcoded 5' primer. A unique molecular identifier was introduced onto each TCR beta cDNA molecule by a template-switch 5' adaptor carrying 12 random nucleotides. At least 2.5 million CDR3-containing paired-end reads were obtained from each sample. First-strand cDNA synthesis was performed from all RNA using the Mint cDNA synthesis kit, with priming by a TRBC-specific oligonucleotide. All cDNA was treated with uracil-DNA glycosylase and then went through a first 18-cycle PCR with the universal primers M1SS and BC2_uni_R. Regarding the original processing steps: For normalization, 1 million high-quality reads, each with a distinct molecular identifier, were randomly selected from each sample. Instead of being binned into consensus sequences, reads with shared molecular identifiers were discarded. MiTCR, with a Q25 quality threshold and the strictest error-elimination algorithm, was used for CDR3 identification, clonotype clustering and error correction. Lower-bound total TCR beta diversity was estimated with a nonparametric unseen species model using Euler transformation. Using fastp trimming at Q25 and MiXCR clonotype assembly, TCRdb reanalyzed the public sequencing data and kept in-frame beta chains. Each CDR3 protein gets just one entry, which takes the most common genes and DNA from the rows behind it. The V and J calls, along with clone size, are taken from TCRdb and not from the paper's own processing. The sample yields about 1.8 million distinct CDR3 sequences; around half were counted once. Around 2.1% of the sample lies in the top ten.

Findings and caveats that apply to the study as a whole: Because profiling used bulk unsorted PBMCs, naive and antigen-experienced compartments could not be compared conclusively. Compared with the aged group, the long-lived group had more naive CD4+ T cells, fewer expanded clones and increased TCR diversity, suggesting age selection. Donor CMV infection status was unknown, potentially confounding age-related changes in expanded clonotypes. As age increased, observed TCR beta diversity per million T cells dropped in a roughly linear way, and a significant reduction was already evident by age roughly 40. The percentage of naive T cells measured by flow cytometry correlated strongly with observed TCR beta diversity. Estimates of total diversity from one million sequenced T cells were regarded as lower bounds and underestimates.

This clonotype originated in a woman between 35 and 50 years old in good health. The chain couples TRBV12-3 or TRBV12-4 to TRBJ2-3, with the D gene possibly TRBD1 or TRBD2, each one fitting 6 bases. The sequencing input was blood. In nucleotides, the sequence is TGTGCCAGCAGGCTCCGGGACTCGAGGGGGGAGGATACGCAGTATTTT. Translated, it reads CASRLRDSRGEDTQYF.